Presented here are 27 T cell receptor beta chains from one specimen sequenced in a study of blood T cells in healthy people across ages. Together with a sample-barcoded 5' primer, a J-beta primer mix was included in a second PCR lasting about 7 to 11 cycles. Via MiXCR, TCRdb re-called the 5' RACE reads, giving one row per CDR3 protein. This sample has 1.5 million to 2 million distinct CDR3 sequences, with around 36% found just once. Sequencing was performed on blood. These receptors originate from a woman aged 25-40 years in good health.

The chain couples TRBV6-1 to TRBJ2-5; maybe TRBD2 (5 bases). CDR1 is MNHNS and CDR2 is SASEGT in the germline V gene. The V end was cut by 4 bases, the J end by 7 bases, with 19 bases between. The CDR3 runs 15 residues. In DNA, the CDR3 is TGTGCCAGCAGTGTTGGAGCCGGCAGCGGAGGGACCCAGTACTTC. It specifies CASSVGAGSGGTQYF.

V gene TRBV9 combines with J gene TRBJ2-7; no reliable D call. From germline, CDR1 is SGDLS and CDR2 YYNGEE. This CDR3 is 16 amino acids long. V was trimmed by 4 bases and J by 2 bases, leaving 19 bases between them. In DNA form, the CDR3 reads TGTGCCAGCAGCCCCGCAGGTGGTCCATTGACCTACGAGCAGTACTTC. It codes for CASSPAGGPLTYEQYF.

This clonotype was seen more than once but under ten times. The chain combines TRBV7-3 with TRBJ1-5, with 7 bases fitting TRBD1. CDR1 is SGHTA, CDR2 FQGTGA, per germline. The CDR3 runs 17 residues. V lost 1 base, J lost 5 bases, and 11 bases stayed unmatched. The CDR3 here is CASSLSQGPGGYQPQHF. For the CDR3, the DNA is TGTGCCAGCAGCTTAAGTCAGGGCCCAGGGGGTTATCAGCCCCAGCATTTT.

This clonotype was detected only a few times. This may arise from a read error, as a much more abundant clone is one base away. The chain carries TRBV20-1 and TRBJ2-7, with D perhaps being TRBD1 or TRBD2 (5 bases each). This CDR3 is built from 13 residues. Germline-derived CDR1 and CDR2 are DFQATT and SNEGSKA (reference sequence). The CDR3 sequence: CSAHGDRSYDQYF. CDR3 DNA: TGCAGTGCTCACGGGGACCGTTCCTACGATCAGTACTTC.

This clonotype showed up many times. The chain has TRBV12-3 or TRBV12-4 and TRBJ2-7; unclear D gene. This CDR3 is built from 12 residues. Deletions cut 7 bases from V and 3 bases from J, with 10 bases between. CDR3 loop: CASTLDHYEQYF. CDR3 DNA sequence: TGTGCCAGCACCCTTGACCACTACGAGCAGTACTTC.

The chain links TRBV20-1 to TRBJ2-3; TRBD2 matches 7 bases. In germline, CDR1 is DFQATT, CDR2 SNEGSKA (reference sequence). Trimming took 4 bases from V and 0 from J; bases not matched to a gene: 7. This CDR3 has 15 residues. CDR3 sequence reads: CSATPRGGSTDTQYF. CDR3 nucleotide sequence: TGCAGTGCTACCCCGCGCGGGGGTAGCACAGATACGCAGTATTTT.

This chain connects TRBV6-1 to TRBJ2-3; no definite D call. The CDR3 has 16 residues. CDR1 is MNHNS, CDR2 SASEGT, per germline. V was pared by 4 bases and J by 0 bases, with 14 bases between. The CDR3 here is CASSAVRSPSTDTQYF. The CDR3 nucleotides are TGTGCCAGCAGTGCGGTCAGGAGCCCTAGCACAGATACGCAGTATTTT.

The chain uses TRBV20-1 and TRBJ2-7, with 8 bases aligning to TRBD1. The CDR3 runs to 13 residues. Germline trimming cut 3 bases from V and 6 bases from J; bases unmatched to any gene: 7. Germline V gene data show CDR1 as DFQATT and CDR2 as SNEGSKA (reference sequence). The CDR3 DNA sequence: TGCAGTGCTAGCCAGGACAGGGTTGGCGAGCAGTACTTC. This translates into CSASQDRVGEQYF.

This clonotype was detected ten times or more. The rearrangement uses TRBV7-9 and TRBJ2-7; D unresolved. The CDR3 consists of 11 residues. V lost 5 bases to trimming and J lost 3 bases, with 5 bases between them. The germline V gene has CDR1 SEHNR and CDR2 FQNEAQ (reference sequence). The CDR3 nucleotides are TGTGCCAGCAGCGCCTACTACGAGCAGTACTTC. This sequence encodes CASSAYYEQYF.

V usage is TRBV20-1 and J usage is TRBJ2-7; a weak D match, TRBD1 (6 bases). This CDR3 comprises 13 residues. From germline, CDR1 is DFQATT and CDR2 SNEGSKA (reference sequence). Trimming pared 6 bases from V and 3 bases from J, leaving 15 bases between. Here the CDR3 DNA reads TGCAGTGCCGGACGACAGGACCTCTACGAGCAGTACTTC. Its protein is CSAGRQDLYEQYF.

This clonotype was recorded many times. The chain combines TRBV29-1 with TRBJ2-7, with 15 nucleotides matching TRBD2. V dropped 4 bases and J dropped 6; count of bases not matched to a gene: 7. Germline V gives CDR1 SQVTM, CDR2 ANQGSEA. The CDR3 has 15 residues. CDR3 region: CSVVPGTSGRIEQYF. CDR3 nucleotides: TGCAGCGTTGTCCCCGGGACTAGCGGGAGGATCGAGCAGTACTTC.

The chain carries TRBV3-1 and TRBJ1-2, with no clear D. V lost 4 bases, J lost 8 bases, and 23 bases lay in between. CDR1 is LGHDT and CDR2 is YNNKEL in the germline V gene (reference sequence). The CDR3 runs to 16 residues. CDR3 sequence (DNA): TGTGCCAGCAGCCCATGGATTCAAGGACCTGAGAAGGGCTACACCTTC. Its protein is CASSPWIQGPEKGYTF.

In this sample, this clonotype turned up a few times. The chain links TRBV7-3 to TRBJ2-3; 12 bases line up with TRBD2. Germline CDR1 and CDR2: SGHTA and FQGTGA. This CDR3 has 15 residues. V shed 5 bases, J shed 5 bases, and the junction held 5 bases outside the gene matches. The CDR3: CASSPSGGAIDTQYF. The CDR3 DNA reads as TGTGCCAGCAGCCCTAGCGGGGGGGCCATAGATACGCAGTATTTT.

The chain joins TRBV5-1 to TRBJ2-2; 9 nucleotides line up with TRBD2. The length of the CDR3 is 16 residues. V lost 0 bases to trimming and J lost 7 bases; unmatched junction nucleotides: 7. CDR1 SGHRS and CDR2 YFSETQ come from the germline V gene. CDR3 loop: CASSLAGLARVGELFF. CDR3 nucleotides: TGCGCCAGCAGCTTGGCCGGACTAGCGAGGGTCGGGGAGCTGTTTTTT.

Remarks on this clonotype: The junction does not match germline at one end; this may be a read error. The chain couples TRBV20-1 to TRBJ2-3; 14 bases are a match to TRBD2. In germline, CDR1 is DFQATT, CDR2 SNEGSKA (reference sequence). CDR3 length: 16 residues. In DNA, the CDR3 is TGCGGTGCCCCCCGGGGGACTAGCGGGAGTTCCGATACGCAGTATTTT. Amino acid sequence: CGAPRGTSGSSDTQYF.

This clonotype has only a few counts. The rearrangement uses TRBV12-3 or TRBV12-4 and TRBJ2-1; 7 bases are a match to TRBD2. After removal of 4 bases from V and 11 bases from J, the junction contained 11 bases not matched to a gene. The CDR3 is made up of 14 amino acids. CDR3 residues: CASSSGSGMAQQFF. The CDR3 DNA is TGTGCCAGCAGTTCCGGGAGCGGGATGGCCCAGCAGTTCTTC.

This clonotype has more than one count but fewer than ten. The V and J genes are TRBV28 and TRBJ2-4; the D gene is possibly TRBD1 (5 bases). This CDR3 has 15 residues. V lost 6 bases, J lost 2 bases, and 14 bases lay in between. Germline V gene data show CDR1 as MDHEN and CDR2 as SYDVKM. The CDR3 sequence: CASRVAGRSKNIQYF. DNA of the CDR3: TGTGCCAGCAGGGTGGCAGGGCGTTCCAAAAACATTCAGTACTTC. Using reference TRBV28 and TRBJ2-4 for the parts outside the CDR3, the full variable domain is DVKVTQSSRYLVKRTGEKVFLECVQDMDHENMFWYRQDPGLGLRLIYFSYDVKMKEKGDIPEGYSVSREKKERFSLILESASTNQTSMYLCASRVAGRSKNIQYFGAGTRLSVL.

The J gene is TRBJ1-1, the V gene TRBV12-3 or TRBV12-4; D call uncertain. V was trimmed by 7 bases and J by 4 bases, leaving 16 bases between them. The CDR3 loop spans 14 amino acids. This CDR3 reads CASILGSGPTEAFF. CDR3 bases: TGTGCCAGCATCCTAGGGTCTGGGCCCACTGAAGCTTTCTTT.

This sequence joins TRBV28 and TRBJ1-1; D unresolved. This CDR3 has 15 amino acids. The V end lost 5 bases, the J end lost 5 bases, and 18 bases lay between the germline ends. Germline V gives CDR1 MDHEN, CDR2 SYDVKM. CDR3 in DNA: TGTGCCAGCAGTCTGGACCAGAGCGCGCGGACTGAAGCTTTCTTT. It encodes CASSLDQSARTEAFF.

This clonotype was counted between two and nine times. V gene TRBV27 combines with J gene TRBJ1-1; no reliable D call. CDR1 is MNHEY, CDR2 SMNVEV, per germline (reference sequence). CDR3 size: 15 residues. The V end lost 0 bases, the J end lost 5 bases, and 13 bases lay between the germline ends. The CDR3 sequence is CASSLSTAVPTEAFF. The CDR3, as DNA: TGTGCCAGCAGTTTATCCACAGCAGTTCCGACTGAAGCTTTCTTT.

The chain links TRBV11-2 to TRBJ1-1; no clear D gene. CDR3 size: 15 residues. Trimming took off 5 bases at V and 3 bases at J, with 16 bases between the two ends. The germline V gene encodes CDR1 SGHAT and CDR2 FQNNGV. CDR3 in amino acids: CASSLRLGMDTEAFF. The CDR3 nucleotides read TGTGCCAGCAGCCTACGTCTGGGGATGGACACTGAAGCTTTCTTT.

The rearrangement links TRBV12-5 to TRBJ2-3; D is perhaps TRBD1 or TRBD2 (5 bases each). V dropped 2 bases and J dropped 0 bases, with 12 bases sitting between them. Germline lookup yields CDR1 LGHNT and CDR2 FRNRAP. The CDR3 consists of 16 residues. The CDR3 DNA reads TGTGCTAGTGGTTTGAATTTGGGACCCAGCACAGATACGCAGTATTTT. It translates to CASGLNLGPSTDTQYF.

This clonotype was picked up many times. The CDR3: CSADRGNEQFF. The CDR3 coding sequence is TGCAGCGCGGACAGGGGCAATGAGCAGTTCTTC. The chain links TRBV29-1 to TRBJ2-1; TRBD1 agrees at 9 bases. There are 11 residues in the CDR3. Germline V gene data show CDR1 as SQVTM and CDR2 as ANQGSEA. V was pared by 7 bases and J by 6 bases, with 1 base of the junction left unmatched.

The chain joins TRBV18 to TRBJ1-1; the D gene is possibly TRBD1 (5 bases). The CDR3 is made up of 11 amino acids. With 1 base removed from V and 11 bases from J, the gap between germline ends came to 8 bases. The germline V gene has CDR1 KGHSH and CDR2 LQKENI. CDR3 residues: CASSPRGIAFF. The CDR3 DNA reads as TGTGCCAGCTCACCACGGGGGATCGCTTTCTTT.

The chain couples TRBV5-6 to TRBJ2-1; a possible D gene is TRBD2 (6 bases). V shed 4 bases and J shed 6 bases, with 11 bases lying between them. There are 13 residues in the CDR3. In germline, CDR1 is SGHDT, CDR2 YYEEEE. The CDR3 region is CASSGGSINEQFF. CDR3 bases: TGTGCCAGCAGCGGAGGGAGTATCAATGAGCAGTTCTTC.

In its sample, this clonotype was seen a few times. The V call is TRBV27, the J call TRBJ2-1; D unresolved. The germline V gene encodes CDR1 MNHEY and CDR2 SMNVEV (reference sequence). V lost 5 bases and J lost 0, with 11 bases in between. The CDR3 extends over 15 amino acids. As DNA, the CDR3 is TGTGCCAGCAGTAGAGGAGTTGGCTCCTACAATGAGCAGTTCTTC. Translated, it gives CASSRGVGSYNEQFF.

This clonotype has more than one count but fewer than ten. This sequence joins TRBV5-5 and TRBJ2-2; 7 bases align to TRBD1. CDR1 and CDR2 from the germline V gene are SGHKS and YYEKEE (reference sequence). The ends lost 4 bases at V and 6 bases at J; junction bases unmatched: 9. CDR3 length: 15 residues. The CDR3 DNA reads as TGTGCCAGCAGCCAACTACGACAGGGTCCCGGGGAGCTGTTTTTT. The encoded protein is CASSQLRQGPGELFF. Full variable domain (outside the CDR3, taken from reference TRBV5-5 and TRBJ2-2): DAGVTQSPTHLIKTRGQQVTLRCSPISGHKSVSWYQQVLGQGPQFIFQYYEKEERGRGNFPDRFSARQFPNYSSELNVNALLLGDSALYLCASSQLRQGPGELFFGEGSRLTVL.